This T cell receptor beta chain stems from a study of blood T cell repertoires in COVID-19. Study overall: PBMCs, B-cell-depleted T cells, or T cells were the source of the cDNA or gDNA that made up the material.

Repertoires were generated with immunoSEQ multiplex PCR, while TCRdb's copy carries only in-frame clones and drops some. The sample shows about 200,000 clones, around 82% of them seen only once. This CDR3 has 14 amino acids. The germline V gene encodes CDR1 GTSNPN and CDR2 SVGIG (reference sequence). V lost 3 bases, J lost 8 bases, and 19 bases lay in between. This chain uses TRBV30 with TRBJ1-2; D perhaps matches TRBD1 (6 bases). The receptor was isolated from a woman between 35 and 50 years old with active or convalescent COVID-19. The material sequenced was peripheral blood. The CDR3 coding sequence is TGTGCCTGGAGCGATCAGGGGCGTGTAAGGGGCTACACCTTC. Protein product: CAWSDQGRVRGYTF.